The clone carrying this TCR beta chain was found once. This sample was taken from a study of T-cell memory formation after mild COVID-19. Trimming shortened V by 0 bases and J by 8 bases, and 7 bases separated the two germline ends. This CDR3 region has 13 residues. Germline loops: CDR1 SGHTA, CDR2 FQGNSA. TCRdb itself ran the 5' RACE reads through MiXCR, one entry per CDR3 protein. The profile covers more than 250,000 distinct CDR3 sequences, with over 15% appearing a single time and 20% to 25% taken by the ten largest. The sequence was collected from a man in his late teens or twenties who had mild COVID-19 (a few samples of this study predate the infection). Cell type and time point are not known. The chain recombines TRBV7-2 with TRBJ2-2; unclear D gene. The sample was PBMCs or a T cell subset sorted from them (not recorded which). The CDR3 nucleotides are TGTGCCAGCAGCTTAGCGGTGGGGGGGGAGCTGTTTTTT. This sequence encodes CASSLAVGGELFF.